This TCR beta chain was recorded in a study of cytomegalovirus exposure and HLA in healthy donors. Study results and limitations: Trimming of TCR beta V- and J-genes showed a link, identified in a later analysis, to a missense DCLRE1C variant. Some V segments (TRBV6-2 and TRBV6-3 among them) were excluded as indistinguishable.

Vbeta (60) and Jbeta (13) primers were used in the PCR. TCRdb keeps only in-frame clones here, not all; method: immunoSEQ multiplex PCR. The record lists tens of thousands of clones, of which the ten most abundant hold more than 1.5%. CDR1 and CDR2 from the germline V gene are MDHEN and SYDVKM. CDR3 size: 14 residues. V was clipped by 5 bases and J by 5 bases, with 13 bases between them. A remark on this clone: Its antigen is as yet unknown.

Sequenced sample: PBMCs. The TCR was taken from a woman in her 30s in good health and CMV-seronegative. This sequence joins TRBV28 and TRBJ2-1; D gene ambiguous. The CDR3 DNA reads TGTGCCAGCAGTGAAGCTCCCTCTGACAATGAGCAGTTCTTC. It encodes CASSEAPSDNEQFF. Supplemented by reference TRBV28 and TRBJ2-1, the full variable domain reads DVKVTQSSRYLVKRTGEKVFLECVQDMDHENMFWYRQDPGLGLRLIYFSYDVKMKEKGDIPEGYSVSREKKERFSLILESASTNQTSMYLCASSEAPSDNEQFFGPGTRLTVL.